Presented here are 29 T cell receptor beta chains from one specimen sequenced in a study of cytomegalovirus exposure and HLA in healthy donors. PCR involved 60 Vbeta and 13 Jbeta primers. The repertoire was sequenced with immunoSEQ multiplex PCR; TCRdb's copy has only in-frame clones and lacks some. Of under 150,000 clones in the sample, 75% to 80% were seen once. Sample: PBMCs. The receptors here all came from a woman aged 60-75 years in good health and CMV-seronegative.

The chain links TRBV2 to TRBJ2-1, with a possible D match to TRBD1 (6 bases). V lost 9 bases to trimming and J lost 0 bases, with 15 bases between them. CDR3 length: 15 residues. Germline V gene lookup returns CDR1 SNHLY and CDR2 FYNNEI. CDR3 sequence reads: CARLMDRFSYNEQFF. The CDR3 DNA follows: TGTGCCAGACTTATGGACAGATTCTCCTACAATGAGCAGTTCTTC.

Here the CDR3 reads CASIPRGTNEKLFF. The CDR3 DNA reads as TGTGCCAGCATCCCCCGGGGGACTAATGAAAAACTGTTTTTT. The rearrangement joins TRBV25-1 to TRBJ1-4; TRBD1 is a possible D gene (5 bases). Germline V gives CDR1 MGHDK, CDR2 SYGVNS. V dropped 7 bases and J dropped 2 bases, with 11 bases sitting between them. CDR3 length equals 14 residues.

The CDR3: CASSFGAGSTDTQYF. The CDR3 DNA reads as TGTGCCAGCAGCTTCGGGGCGGGGTCCACAGATACGCAGTATTTT. The V gene is TRBV13, the J gene TRBJ2-3; D might be TRBD2 (6 bases). CDR1 PRHDT and CDR2 FYEKMQ come from the germline V gene (reference sequence). Trimming shortened V by 3 bases and J by 2 bases, and 12 bases separated the two germline ends. The CDR3 extends over 15 amino acids. Using reference TRBV13 and TRBJ2-3 for the parts outside the CDR3, the full variable domain is AAGVIQSPRHLIKEKRETATLKCYPIPRHDTVYWYQQGPGQDPQFLISFYEKMQSDKGSIPDRFSAQQFSDYHSELNMSSLELGDSALYFCASSFGAGSTDTQYFGPGTRLTVL.

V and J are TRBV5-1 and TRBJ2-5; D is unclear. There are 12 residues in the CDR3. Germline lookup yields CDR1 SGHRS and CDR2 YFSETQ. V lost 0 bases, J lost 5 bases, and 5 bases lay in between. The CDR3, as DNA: TGCGCCAGCAGCTTGGCCCTGGAGACCCAGTACTTC. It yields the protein CASSLALETQYF. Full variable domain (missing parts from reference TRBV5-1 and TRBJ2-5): KAGVTQTPRYLIKTRGQQVTLSCSPISGHRSVSWYQQTPGQGLQFLFEYFSETQRNKGNFPGRFSGRQFSNSRSEMNVSTLELGDSALYLCASSLALETQYFGPGTRLLVL.

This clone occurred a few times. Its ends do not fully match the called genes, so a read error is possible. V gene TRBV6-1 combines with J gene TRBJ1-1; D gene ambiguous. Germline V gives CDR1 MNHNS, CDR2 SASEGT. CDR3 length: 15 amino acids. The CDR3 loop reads CATSLELQLNTEAFF. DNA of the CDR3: TGTGCCACCAGTCTGGAGTTACAACTGAACACTGAAGCTTTCTTT.

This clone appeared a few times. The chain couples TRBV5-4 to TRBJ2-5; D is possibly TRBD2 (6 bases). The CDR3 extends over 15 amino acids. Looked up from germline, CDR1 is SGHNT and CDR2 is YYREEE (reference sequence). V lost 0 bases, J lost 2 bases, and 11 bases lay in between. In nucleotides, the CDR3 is TGTGCCAGCAGCTTGGCGGGGCGGGAACAAGAGACCCAGTACTTC. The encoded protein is CASSLAGREQETQYF.

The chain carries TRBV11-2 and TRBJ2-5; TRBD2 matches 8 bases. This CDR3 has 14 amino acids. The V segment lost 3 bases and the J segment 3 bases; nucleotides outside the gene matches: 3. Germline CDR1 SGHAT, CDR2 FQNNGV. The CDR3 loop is CASSFKGLEETQYF. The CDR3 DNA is TGTGCCAGCAGCTTTAAGGGACTAGAAGAGACCCAGTACTTC.

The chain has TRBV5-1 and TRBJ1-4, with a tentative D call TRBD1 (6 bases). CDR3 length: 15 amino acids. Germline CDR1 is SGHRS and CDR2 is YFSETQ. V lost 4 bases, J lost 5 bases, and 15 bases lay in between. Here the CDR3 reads CASSAGTRKNEKLFF. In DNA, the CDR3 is TGCGCCAGCAGCGCCGGGACACGTAAAAATGAAAAACTGTTTTTT.

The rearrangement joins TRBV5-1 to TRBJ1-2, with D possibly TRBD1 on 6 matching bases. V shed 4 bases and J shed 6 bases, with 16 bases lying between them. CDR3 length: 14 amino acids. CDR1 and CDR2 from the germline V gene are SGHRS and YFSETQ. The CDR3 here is CASSPNRAGDGYTF. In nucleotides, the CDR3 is TGCGCCAGCAGCCCTAACCGGGCAGGGGATGGCTACACCTTC.

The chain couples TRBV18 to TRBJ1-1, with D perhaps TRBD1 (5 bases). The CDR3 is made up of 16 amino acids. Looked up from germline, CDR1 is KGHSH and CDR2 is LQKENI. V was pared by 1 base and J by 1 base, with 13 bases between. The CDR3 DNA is TGTGCCAGCTCACCACGCTTAGGGGTTGAGAACACTGAAGCTTTCTTT. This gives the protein CASSPRLGVENTEAFF. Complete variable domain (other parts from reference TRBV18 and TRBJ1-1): NAGVMQNPRHLVRRRGQEARLRCSPMKGHSHVYWYRQLPEEGLKFMVYLQKENIIDESGMPKERFSAEFPKEGPSILRIQQVVRGDSAAYFCASSPRLGVENTEAFFGQGTRLTVV.

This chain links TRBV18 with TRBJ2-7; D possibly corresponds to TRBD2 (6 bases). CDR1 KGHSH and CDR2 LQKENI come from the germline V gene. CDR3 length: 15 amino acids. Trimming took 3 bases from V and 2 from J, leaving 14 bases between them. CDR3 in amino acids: CASSPSGVYPYEQYF. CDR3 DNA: TGTGCCAGCTCACCGTCGGGGGTATACCCCTACGAGCAGTACTTC. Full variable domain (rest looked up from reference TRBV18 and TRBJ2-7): NAGVMQNPRHLVRRRGQEARLRCSPMKGHSHVYWYRQLPEEGLKFMVYLQKENIIDESGMPKERFSAEFPKEGPSILRIQQVVRGDSAAYFCASSPSGVYPYEQYFGPGTRLTVT.

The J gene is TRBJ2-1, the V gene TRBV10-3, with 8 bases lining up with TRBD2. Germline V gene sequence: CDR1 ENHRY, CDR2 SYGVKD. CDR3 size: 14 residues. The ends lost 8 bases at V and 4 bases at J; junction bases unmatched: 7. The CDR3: CAIRGGGGYNEQFF. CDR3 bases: TGTGCCATCCGGGGGGGTGGCGGGTACAATGAGCAGTTCTTC.

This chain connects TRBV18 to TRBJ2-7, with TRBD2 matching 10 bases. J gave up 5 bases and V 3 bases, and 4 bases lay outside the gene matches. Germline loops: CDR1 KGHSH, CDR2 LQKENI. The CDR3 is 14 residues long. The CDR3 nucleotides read TGTGCCAGCTCACCGGTACTAGCGGGGCACGAGCAGTACTTC. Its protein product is CASSPVLAGHEQYF. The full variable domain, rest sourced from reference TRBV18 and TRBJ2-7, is NAGVMQNPRHLVRRRGQEARLRCSPMKGHSHVYWYRQLPEEGLKFMVYLQKENIIDESGMPKERFSAEFPKEGPSILRIQQVVRGDSAAYFCASSPVLAGHEQYFGPGTRLTVT.

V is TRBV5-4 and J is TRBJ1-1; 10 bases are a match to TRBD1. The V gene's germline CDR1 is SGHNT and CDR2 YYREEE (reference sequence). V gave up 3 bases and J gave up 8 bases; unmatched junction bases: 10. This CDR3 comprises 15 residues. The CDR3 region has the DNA TGTGCCAGCAGCTATAACCGGGACAGGGGACGAGAAGCTTTCTTT. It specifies CASSYNRDRGREAFF.

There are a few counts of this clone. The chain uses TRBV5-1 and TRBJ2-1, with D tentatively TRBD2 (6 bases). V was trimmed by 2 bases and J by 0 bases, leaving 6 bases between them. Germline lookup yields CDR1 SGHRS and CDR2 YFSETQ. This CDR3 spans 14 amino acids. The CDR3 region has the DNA TGCGCCAGCAGCTTCGGGGGCTCCTACAATGAGCAGTTCTTC. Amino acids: CASSFGGSYNEQFF.

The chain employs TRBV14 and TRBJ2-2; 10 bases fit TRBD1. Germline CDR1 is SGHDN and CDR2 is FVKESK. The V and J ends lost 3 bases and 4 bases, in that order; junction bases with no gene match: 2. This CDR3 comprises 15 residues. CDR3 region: CASSHGQGVTGELFF. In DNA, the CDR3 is TGTGCCAGCAGCCATGGACAGGGGGTCACCGGGGAGCTGTTTTTT.

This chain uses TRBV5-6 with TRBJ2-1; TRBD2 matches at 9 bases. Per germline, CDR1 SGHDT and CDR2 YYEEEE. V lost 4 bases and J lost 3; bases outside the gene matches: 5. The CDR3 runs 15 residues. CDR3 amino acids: CASSEAGGIYNEQFF. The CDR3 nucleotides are TGTGCCAGCAGCGAAGCGGGGGGTATCTACAATGAGCAGTTCTTC.

CDR3 sequence reads: CASSLVTGTTGELFF. CDR3 DNA sequence: TGCGCCAGCAGCTTGGTAACAGGGACCACCGGGGAGCTGTTTTTT. This chain uses TRBV5-1 with TRBJ2-2; D possibly corresponds to TRBD1 (6 bases). Trimming shortened V by 0 bases and J by 4 bases, and 10 bases separated the two germline ends. Germline values: CDR1 SGHRS, CDR2 YFSETQ. This CDR3 spans 15 amino acids.

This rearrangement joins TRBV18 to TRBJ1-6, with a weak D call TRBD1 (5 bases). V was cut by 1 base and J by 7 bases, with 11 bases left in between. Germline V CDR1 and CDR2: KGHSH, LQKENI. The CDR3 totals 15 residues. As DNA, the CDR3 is TGTGCCAGCTCACCACGACAGCAGGTGAATTCACCCCTCCACTTT. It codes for CASSPRQQVNSPLHF. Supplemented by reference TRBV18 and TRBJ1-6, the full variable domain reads NAGVMQNPRHLVRRRGQEARLRCSPMKGHSHVYWYRQLPEEGLKFMVYLQKENIIDESGMPKERFSAEFPKEGPSILRIQQVVRGDSAAYFCASSPRQQVNSPLHFGNGTRLTVT.

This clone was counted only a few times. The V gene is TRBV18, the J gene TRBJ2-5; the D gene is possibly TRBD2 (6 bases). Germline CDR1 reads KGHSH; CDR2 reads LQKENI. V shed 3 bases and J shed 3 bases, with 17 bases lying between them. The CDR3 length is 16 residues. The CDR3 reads CASSPSIGRREETQYF. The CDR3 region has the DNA TGTGCCAGCTCACCCTCGATCGGACGGAGGGAAGAGACCCAGTACTTC.

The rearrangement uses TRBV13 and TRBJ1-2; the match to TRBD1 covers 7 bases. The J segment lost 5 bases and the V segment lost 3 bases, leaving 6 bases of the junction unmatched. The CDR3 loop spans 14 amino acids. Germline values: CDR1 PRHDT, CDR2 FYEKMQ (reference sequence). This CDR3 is CASSFDRAGYGYTF. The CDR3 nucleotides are TGTGCCAGCAGCTTTGACAGGGCAGGGTATGGCTACACCTTC.

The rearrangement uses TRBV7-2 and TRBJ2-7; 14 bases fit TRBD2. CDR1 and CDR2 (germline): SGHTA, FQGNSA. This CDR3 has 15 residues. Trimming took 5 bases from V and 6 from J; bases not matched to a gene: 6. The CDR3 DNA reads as TGTGCCAGCAGCATGGGACTAGCGGGGGTTGGCGAGCAGTACTTC. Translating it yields CASSMGLAGVGEQYF.

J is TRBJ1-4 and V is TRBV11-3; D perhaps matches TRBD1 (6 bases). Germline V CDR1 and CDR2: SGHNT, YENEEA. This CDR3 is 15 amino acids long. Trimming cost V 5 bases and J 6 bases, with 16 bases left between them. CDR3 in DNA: TGTGCCAGCAGCAGACAACAGGGTAGGGATGAAAAACTGTTTTTT. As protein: CASSRQQGRDEKLFF.

CDR3 protein: CASSLATPGYHGYTF. The CDR3 DNA reads TGTGCCAGCAGCTTAGCCACTCCGGGGTACCATGGCTACACCTTC. The rearrangement uses TRBV11-2 and TRBJ1-2; D is uncertain. V lost 1 base to trimming and J lost 6 bases, with 15 bases between them. Germline-derived CDR1 and CDR2 are SGHAT and FQNNGV. The CDR3 sequence is 15 residues long.

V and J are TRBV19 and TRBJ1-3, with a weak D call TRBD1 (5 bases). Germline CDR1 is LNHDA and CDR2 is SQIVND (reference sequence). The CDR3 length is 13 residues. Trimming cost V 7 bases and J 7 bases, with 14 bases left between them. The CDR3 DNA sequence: TGTGCCAGTATGGGGCCGAACGAGAACACCATATATTTT. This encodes CASMGPNENTIYF.

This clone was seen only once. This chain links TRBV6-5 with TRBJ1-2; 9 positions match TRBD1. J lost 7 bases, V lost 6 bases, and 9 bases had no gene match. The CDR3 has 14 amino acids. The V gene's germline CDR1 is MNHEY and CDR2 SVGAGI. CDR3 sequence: CASRVMGQGSGYTF. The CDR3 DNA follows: TGTGCCAGCAGGGTGATGGGACAGGGTTCTGGCTACACCTTC.

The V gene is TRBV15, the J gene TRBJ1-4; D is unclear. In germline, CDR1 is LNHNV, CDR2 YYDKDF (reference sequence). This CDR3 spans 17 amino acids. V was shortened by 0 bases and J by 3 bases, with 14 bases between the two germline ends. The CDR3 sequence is CATSRDSLQNPNEKLFF. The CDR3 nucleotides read TGTGCCACCAGCAGAGATTCCCTACAGAACCCTAATGAAAAACTGTTTTTT.

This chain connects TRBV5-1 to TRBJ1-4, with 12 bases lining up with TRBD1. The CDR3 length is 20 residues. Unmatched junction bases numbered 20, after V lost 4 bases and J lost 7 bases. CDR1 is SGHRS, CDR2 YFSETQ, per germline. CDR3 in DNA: TGCGCCAGCAGCCGTTTTTTTGGAGGGGGGACAGGGGGCGTTATTGAAAAACTGTTTTTT. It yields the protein CASSRFFGGGTGGVIEKLFF.

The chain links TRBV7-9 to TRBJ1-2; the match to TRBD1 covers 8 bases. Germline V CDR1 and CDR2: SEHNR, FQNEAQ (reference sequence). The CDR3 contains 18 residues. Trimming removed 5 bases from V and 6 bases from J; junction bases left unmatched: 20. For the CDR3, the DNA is TGTGCCAGCAGCGACACGCGACAGGGGTCTCTCCAAGAGGATGGCTACACCTTC. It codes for CASSDTRQGSLQEDGYTF.